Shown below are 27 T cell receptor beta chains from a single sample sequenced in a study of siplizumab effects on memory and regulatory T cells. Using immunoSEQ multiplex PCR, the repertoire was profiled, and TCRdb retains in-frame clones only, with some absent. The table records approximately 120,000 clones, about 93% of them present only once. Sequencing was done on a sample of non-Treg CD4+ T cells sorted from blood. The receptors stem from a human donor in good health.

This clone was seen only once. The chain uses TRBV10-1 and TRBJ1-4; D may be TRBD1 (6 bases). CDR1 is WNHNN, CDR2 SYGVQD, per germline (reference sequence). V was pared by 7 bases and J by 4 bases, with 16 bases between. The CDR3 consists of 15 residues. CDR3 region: CASTHRASFNEKLFF. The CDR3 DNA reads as TGCGCCAGCACCCACAGGGCCTCGTTTAATGAAAAACTGTTTTTT.

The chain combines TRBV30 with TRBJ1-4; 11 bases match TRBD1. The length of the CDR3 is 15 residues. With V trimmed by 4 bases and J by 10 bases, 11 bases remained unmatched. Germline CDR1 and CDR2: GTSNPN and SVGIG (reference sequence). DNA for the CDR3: TGTGCCTGGACACGATCCGGGACAGGGGGAGGAAAACTGTTTTTT. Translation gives CAWTRSGTGGGKLFF.

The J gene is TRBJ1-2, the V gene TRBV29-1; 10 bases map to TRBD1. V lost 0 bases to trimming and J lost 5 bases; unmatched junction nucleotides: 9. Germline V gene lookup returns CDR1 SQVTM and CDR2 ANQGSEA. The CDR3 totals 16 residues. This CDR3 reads CSVEDLGRGQGYGYTF. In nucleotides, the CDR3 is TGCAGCGTTGAAGATTTGGGTAGGGGACAGGGGTATGGCTACACCTTC.

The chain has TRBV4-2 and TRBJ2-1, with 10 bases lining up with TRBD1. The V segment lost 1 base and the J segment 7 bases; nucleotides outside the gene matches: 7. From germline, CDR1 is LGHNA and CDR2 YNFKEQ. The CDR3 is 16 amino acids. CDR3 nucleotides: TGTGCCAGCAGCCAAGGGGGACAGGGGATAGTTAATGAGCAGTTCTTC. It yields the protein CASSQGGQGIVNEQFF.

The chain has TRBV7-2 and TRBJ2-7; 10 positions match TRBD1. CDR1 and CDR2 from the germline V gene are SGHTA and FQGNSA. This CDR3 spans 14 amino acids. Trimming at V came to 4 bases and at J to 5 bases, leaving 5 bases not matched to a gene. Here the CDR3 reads CASSSRTGGNEQYF. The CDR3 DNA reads TGTGCCAGCAGCTCCAGGACAGGGGGGAACGAGCAGTACTTC.

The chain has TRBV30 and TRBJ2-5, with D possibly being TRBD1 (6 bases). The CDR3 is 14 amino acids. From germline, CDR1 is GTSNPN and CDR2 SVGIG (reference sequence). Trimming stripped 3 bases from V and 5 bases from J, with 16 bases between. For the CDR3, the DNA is TGTGCCTGGAGAAGAGGGGGTCCCTTGGAGACCCAGTACTTC. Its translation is CAWRRGGPLETQYF.

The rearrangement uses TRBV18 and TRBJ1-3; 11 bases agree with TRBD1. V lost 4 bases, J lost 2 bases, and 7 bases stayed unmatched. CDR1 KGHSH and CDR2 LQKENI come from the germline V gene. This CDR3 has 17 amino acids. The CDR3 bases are TGTGCCAGCTCACGACAGGGACAGGGGGGCGCTGGAAACACCATATATTTT. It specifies CASSRQGQGGAGNTIYF.

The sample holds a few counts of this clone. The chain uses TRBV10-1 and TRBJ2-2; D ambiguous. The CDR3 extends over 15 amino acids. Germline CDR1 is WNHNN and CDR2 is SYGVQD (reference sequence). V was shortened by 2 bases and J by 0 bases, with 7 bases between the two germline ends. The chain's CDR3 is CASSEHIANTGELFF. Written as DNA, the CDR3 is TGCGCCAGCAGTGAGCATATAGCGAACACCGGGGAGCTGTTTTTT.

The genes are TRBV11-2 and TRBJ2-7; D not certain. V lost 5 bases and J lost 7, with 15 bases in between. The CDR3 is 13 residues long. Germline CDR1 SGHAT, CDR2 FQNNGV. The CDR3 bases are TGTGCCAGCAGCACCAGATATTGGGGAGAGCAGTACTTC. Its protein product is CASSTRYWGEQYF.

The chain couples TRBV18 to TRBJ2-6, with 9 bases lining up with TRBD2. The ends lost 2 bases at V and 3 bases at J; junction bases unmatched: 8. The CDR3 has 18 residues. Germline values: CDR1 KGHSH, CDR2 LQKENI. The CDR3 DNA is TGTGCCAGCTCACCATCCAGAGCGGGGGGCAGTGGGGCCAACGTCCTGACTTTC. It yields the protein CASSPSRAGGSGANVLTF. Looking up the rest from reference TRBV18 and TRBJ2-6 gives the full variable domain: NAGVMQNPRHLVRRRGQEARLRCSPMKGHSHVYWYRQLPEEGLKFMVYLQKENIIDESGMPKERFSAEFPKEGPSILRIQQVVRGDSAAYFCASSPSRAGGSGANVLTFGAGSRLTVL.

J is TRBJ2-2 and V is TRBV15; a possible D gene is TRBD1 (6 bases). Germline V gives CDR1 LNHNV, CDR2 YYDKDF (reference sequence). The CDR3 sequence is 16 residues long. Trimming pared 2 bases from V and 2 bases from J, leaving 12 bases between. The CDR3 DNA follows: TGTGCCACCAGCAGACACACAGGGTCAAACACCGGGGAGCTGTTTTTT. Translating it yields CATSRHTGSNTGELFF.

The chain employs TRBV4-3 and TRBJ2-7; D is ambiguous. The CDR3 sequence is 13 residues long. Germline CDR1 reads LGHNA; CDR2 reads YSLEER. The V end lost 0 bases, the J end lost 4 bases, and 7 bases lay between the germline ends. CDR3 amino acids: CASSQDKGYEQYF. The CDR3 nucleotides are TGCGCCAGCAGCCAAGATAAAGGTTACGAGCAGTACTTC.

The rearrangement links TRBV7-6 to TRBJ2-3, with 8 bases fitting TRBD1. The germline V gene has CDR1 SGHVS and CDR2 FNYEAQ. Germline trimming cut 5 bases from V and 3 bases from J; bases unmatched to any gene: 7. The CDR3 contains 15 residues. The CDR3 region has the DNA TGTGCCAGCAGCGACTGGGACAGGACAACAGATACGCAGTATTTT. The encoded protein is CASSDWDRTTDTQYF.

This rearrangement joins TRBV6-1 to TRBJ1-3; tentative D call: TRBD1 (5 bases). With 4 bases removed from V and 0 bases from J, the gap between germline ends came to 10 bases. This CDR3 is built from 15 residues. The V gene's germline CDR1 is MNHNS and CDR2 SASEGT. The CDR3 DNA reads TGTGCCAGCAGTGCGGGACGCCACTCTGGAAACACCATATATTTT. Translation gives CASSAGRHSGNTIYF.

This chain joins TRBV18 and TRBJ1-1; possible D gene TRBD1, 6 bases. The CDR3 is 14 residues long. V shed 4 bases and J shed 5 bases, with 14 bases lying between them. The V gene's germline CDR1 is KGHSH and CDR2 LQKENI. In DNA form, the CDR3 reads TGTGCCAGCTCACTTAAAGGGGGGCAAACTGAAGCTTTCTTT. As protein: CASSLKGGQTEAFF.

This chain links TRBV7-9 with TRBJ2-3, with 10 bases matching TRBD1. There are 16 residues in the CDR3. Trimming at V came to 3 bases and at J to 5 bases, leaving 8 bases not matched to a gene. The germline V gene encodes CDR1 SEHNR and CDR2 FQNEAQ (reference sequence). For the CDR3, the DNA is TGTGCCAGCAGCTTTGGCACCGGGACAGGGGTAGATACGCAGTATTTT. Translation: CASSFGTGTGVDTQYF.

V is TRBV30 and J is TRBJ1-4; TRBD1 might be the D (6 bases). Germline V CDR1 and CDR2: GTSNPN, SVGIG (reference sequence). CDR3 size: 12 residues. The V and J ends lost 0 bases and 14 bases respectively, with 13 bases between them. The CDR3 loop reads CAWSVQGGGLFF. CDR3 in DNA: TGTGCCTGGAGTGTACAAGGAGGGGGGCTGTTTTTT.

CDR3: CASSQELPAGSTDTQYF. In DNA, the CDR3 is TGCGCCAGCAGCCAAGAGCTACCGGCGGGGAGCACAGATACGCAGTATTTT. The genes are TRBV4-3 and TRBJ2-3; a possible D gene is TRBD2 (6 bases). Trimming left V 0 bases short and J 0 bases short, with 13 bases between. The CDR3 spans 17 residues. Germline lookup yields CDR1 LGHNA and CDR2 YSLEER.

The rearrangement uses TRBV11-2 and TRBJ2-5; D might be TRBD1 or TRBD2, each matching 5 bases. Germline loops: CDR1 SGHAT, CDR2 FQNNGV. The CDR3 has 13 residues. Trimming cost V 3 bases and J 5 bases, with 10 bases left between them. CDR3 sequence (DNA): TGTGCCAGCAGCTTTTCGGGACGGGAGACCCAGTACTTC. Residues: CASSFSGRETQYF.

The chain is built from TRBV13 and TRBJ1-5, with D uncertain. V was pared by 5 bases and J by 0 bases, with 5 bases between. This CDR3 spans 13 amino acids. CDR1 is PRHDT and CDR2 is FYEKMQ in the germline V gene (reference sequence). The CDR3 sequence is CASSKNSNQPQHF. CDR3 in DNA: TGTGCCAGCAGCAAAAATAGCAATCAGCCCCAGCATTTT.

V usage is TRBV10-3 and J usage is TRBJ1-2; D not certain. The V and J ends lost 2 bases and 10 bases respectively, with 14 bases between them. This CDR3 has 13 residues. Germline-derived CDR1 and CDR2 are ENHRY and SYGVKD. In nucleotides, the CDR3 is TGTGCCATCAGTGAGCCGACGGAAAAAAACTACACCTTC. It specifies CAISEPTEKNYTF.

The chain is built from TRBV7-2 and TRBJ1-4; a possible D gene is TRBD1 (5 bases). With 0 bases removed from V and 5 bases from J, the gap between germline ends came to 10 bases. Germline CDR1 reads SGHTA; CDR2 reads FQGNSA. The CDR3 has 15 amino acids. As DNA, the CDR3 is TGTGCCAGCAGCTTAGCGAGGGGACTCAATGAAAAACTGTTTTTT. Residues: CASSLARGLNEKLFF.

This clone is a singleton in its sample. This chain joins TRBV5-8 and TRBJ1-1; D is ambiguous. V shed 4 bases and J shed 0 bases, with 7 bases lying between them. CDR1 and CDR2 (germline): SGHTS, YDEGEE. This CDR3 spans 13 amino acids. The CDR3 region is CASSGRLNTEAFF. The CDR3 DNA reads TGTGCCAGCAGCGGGCGGTTGAACACTGAAGCTTTCTTT.

The CDR3 sequence: CASSLGTTTDTQYF. CDR3 in DNA: TGTGCCAGCAGCTTAGGGACTACCACAGATACGCAGTATTTT. The chain couples TRBV11-2 to TRBJ2-3; a weak D match, TRBD2 (6 bases). This CDR3 is 14 amino acids long. V lost 1 base and J lost 2, with 7 bases in between. The germline V gene encodes CDR1 SGHAT and CDR2 FQNNGV.

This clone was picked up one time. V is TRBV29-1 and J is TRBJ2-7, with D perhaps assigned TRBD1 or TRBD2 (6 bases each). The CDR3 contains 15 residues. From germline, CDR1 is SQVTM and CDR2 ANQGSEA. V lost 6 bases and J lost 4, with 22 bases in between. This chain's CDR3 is CSVVPLGGIMYEQYF. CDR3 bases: TGCAGCGTCGTCCCTCTCGGGGGCATCATGTACGAGCAGTACTTC.

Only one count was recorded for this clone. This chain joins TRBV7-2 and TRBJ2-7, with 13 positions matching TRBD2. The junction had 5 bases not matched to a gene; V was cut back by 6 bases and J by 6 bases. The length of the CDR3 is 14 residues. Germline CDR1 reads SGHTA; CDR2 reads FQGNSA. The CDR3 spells CASSPGLAGTEQYF. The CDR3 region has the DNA TGTGCCAGCAGTCCGGGACTAGCGGGGACCGAGCAGTACTTC.

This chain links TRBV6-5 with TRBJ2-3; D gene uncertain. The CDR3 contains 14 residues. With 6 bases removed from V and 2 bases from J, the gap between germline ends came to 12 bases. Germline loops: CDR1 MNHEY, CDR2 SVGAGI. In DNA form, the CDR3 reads TGTGCCAGCAGCTGGGTTTCTTTCACAGATACGCAGTATTTT. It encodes CASSWVSFTDTQYF.